One sample yielded the 6 T cell receptor beta chains listed below, sequenced in a study of T cell repertoires in cytomegalovirus infection. Using its own MiXCR run on the reads, TCRdb lists one record per CDR3 protein. The data contain 100,000 to 150,000 distinct CDR3 sequences, about 32% of them singletons. Antigens of these TCRs are unknown. Specimen: CD8+ T cells from cultured PBMCs, collected from culture after CMV antigen stimulation. These receptors were taken from a human donor in good health (CMV status not recorded). Some clones in this sample may be carry-over from other donors' samples.

The chain has TRBV7-6 and TRBJ1-6; TRBD1 matches 11 bases. The CDR3 runs 17 residues. CDR1 is SGHVS, CDR2 FNYEAQ, per germline. Losses at the gene ends were 5 bases for V and 9 bases for J; bases not matched to a gene: 12. This chain's CDR3 is CASSTRDRGTPGSPLHF. Written as DNA, the CDR3 is TGTGCCAGCAGCACCCGGGACAGGGGGACCCCTGGTTCACCCCTCCACTTT.

This clonotype was found a few times. This chain uses TRBV10-3 with TRBJ2-7; perhaps D is TRBD1 or TRBD2 (5 bases each). There are 15 residues in the CDR3. Trimming took 10 bases from V and 5 from J, leaving 24 bases between them. Per germline, CDR1 ENHRY and CDR2 SYGVKD. The CDR3 region is CATGPGTYSTHEQYF. The CDR3 bases are TGTGCCACCGGACCGGGGACGTACTCTACCCACGAGCAGTACTTC.

This clonotype was detected a few times. The J gene is TRBJ2-3, the V gene TRBV7-9, with TRBD2 as a possible D gene (6 bases). Looked up from germline, CDR1 is SEHNR and CDR2 is FQNEAQ (reference sequence). The CDR3 runs 14 residues. V lost 6 bases, J lost 2 bases, and 12 bases lay in between. The CDR3 region has the DNA TGTGCCAGCAGGGAGGGACGGATCACAGATACGCAGTATTTT. Its translation is CASREGRITDTQYF.

This clonotype was detected only a few times. The chain links TRBV2 to TRBJ2-3; 9 bases align to TRBD2. CDR3 length: 15 residues. Germline V lookup: CDR1 SNHLY, CDR2 FYNNEI. Unmatched junction bases numbered 5, after V lost 7 bases and J lost 0 bases. The CDR3 loop reads CASNIGLASTDTQYF. CDR3 DNA: TGTGCCAGCAATATCGGACTAGCGAGCACAGATACGCAGTATTTT.

This clonotype was picked up one time. J is TRBJ2-7 and V is TRBV7-8; possible D gene TRBD1, 5 bases. This CDR3 comprises 16 residues. From germline, CDR1 is SGHVS and CDR2 FQNEAQ. V gave up 5 bases and J gave up 1 base, with 18 bases separating them. CDR3 nucleotides: TGTGCCAGCAGCCCAAGTGCGACAGCCTCTTCCTACGAGCAGTACTTC. This sequence encodes CASSPSATASSYEQYF.

CDR3 in DNA: TGCGCCAGCAGCCAAGATGCTAGCATGGGGTATGTGGATACGCAGTATTTT. Translation: CASSQDASMGYVDTQYF. The chain employs TRBV4-3 and TRBJ2-3; D possibly corresponds to TRBD2 (5 bases). This CDR3 region has 17 residues. CDR1 and CDR2 from the germline V gene are LGHNA and YSLEER. The V end lost 0 bases, the J end lost 6 bases, and 19 bases lay between the germline ends.